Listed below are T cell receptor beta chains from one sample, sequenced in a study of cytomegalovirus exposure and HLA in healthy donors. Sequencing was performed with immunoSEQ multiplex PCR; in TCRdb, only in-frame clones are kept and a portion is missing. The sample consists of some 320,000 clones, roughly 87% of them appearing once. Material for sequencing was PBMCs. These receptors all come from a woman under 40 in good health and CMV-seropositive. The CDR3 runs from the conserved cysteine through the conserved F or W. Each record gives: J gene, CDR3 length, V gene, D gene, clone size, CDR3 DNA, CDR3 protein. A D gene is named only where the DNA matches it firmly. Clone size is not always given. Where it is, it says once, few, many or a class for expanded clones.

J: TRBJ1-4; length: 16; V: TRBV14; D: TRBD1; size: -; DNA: TGTGCCAGCAGCCAAGATCCCGGGACAGCCGATGAAAAACTGTTTTTT; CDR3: CASSQDPGTADEKLFF
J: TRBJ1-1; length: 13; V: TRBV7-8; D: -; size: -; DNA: TGTGCCAGCAGCTTAGATGGGGACACTGAAGCTTTCTTT; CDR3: CASSLDGDTEAFF
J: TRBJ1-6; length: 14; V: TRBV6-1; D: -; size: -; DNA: TGTGCCAGCGGACAAAGCTCCTATAATTCACCCCTCCACTTT; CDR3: CASGQSSYNSPLHF
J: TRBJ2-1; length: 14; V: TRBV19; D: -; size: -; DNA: TGTGCTACCAACCCCGGAAGCTCCTACAATGAGCAGTTCTTC; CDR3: CATNPGSSYNEQFF
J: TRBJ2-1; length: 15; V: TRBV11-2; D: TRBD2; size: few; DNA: TGTGCCAGCAGCTCTAGCGGGAGCTCCTACAATGAGCAGTTCTTC; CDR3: CASSSSGSSYNEQFF
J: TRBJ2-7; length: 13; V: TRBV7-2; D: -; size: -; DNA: TGTGCCAGCAGCTTCGATTTACCAAACGAGCAGTACTTC; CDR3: CASSFDLPNEQYF
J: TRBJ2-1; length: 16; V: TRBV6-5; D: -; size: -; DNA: TGTGCCAGCAGTTACTCGATCGGAACCCCCTACAATGAGCAGTTCTTC; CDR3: CASSYSIGTPYNEQFF
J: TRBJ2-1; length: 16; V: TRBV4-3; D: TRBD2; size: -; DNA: TGCGCCAGCAGCCAAGATCTTCTAGCGGGAGTCGTTGAGCAGTTCTTC; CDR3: CASSQDLLAGVVEQFF
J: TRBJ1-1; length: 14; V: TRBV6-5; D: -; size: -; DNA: TGTGCCAGCAGTTACCGAGGAACTGGGGCTGAAGCTTTCTTT; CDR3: CASSYRGTGAEAFF
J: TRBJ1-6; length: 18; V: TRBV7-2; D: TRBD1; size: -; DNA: TGTGCCAGCAGGCCTACCCCGGGACAGGGGCCTCTCAATTCACCCCTCCACTTT; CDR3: CASRPTPGQGPLNSPLHF
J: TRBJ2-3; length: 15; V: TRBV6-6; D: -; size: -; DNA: TGTGCCAGCAGTTACCTTCGAAAAAGCACAGATACGCAGTATTTT; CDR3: CASSYLRKSTDTQYF
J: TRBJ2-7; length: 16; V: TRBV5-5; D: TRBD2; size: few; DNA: TGTGCCAGCAGCTCCCCTACTAGCGGGACTTCTTACGAGCAGTACTTC; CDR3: CASSSPTSGTSYEQYF
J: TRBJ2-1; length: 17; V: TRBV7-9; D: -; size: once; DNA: TGTGCCAGCAGCTTAGTGTTCGGGGGCGGGTCCTACAATGAGCAGTTCTTC; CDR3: CASSLVFGGGSYNEQFF
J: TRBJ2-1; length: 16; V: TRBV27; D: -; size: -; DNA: TGTGCCAGCAGTTCCCCCTCGTCGGACGCCACCAATGAGCAGTTCTTC; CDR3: CASSSPSSDATNEQFF
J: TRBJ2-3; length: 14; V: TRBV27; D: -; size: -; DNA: TGTGCCAGCAGTTTTGGCAGGGGTACAGATACGCAGTATTTT; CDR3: CASSFGRGTDTQYF
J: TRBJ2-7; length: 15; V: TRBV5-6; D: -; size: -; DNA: TGTGCCAGCAGCTTGATCCAGACTGGGTCCTACGAGCAGTACTTC; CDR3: CASSLIQTGSYEQYF
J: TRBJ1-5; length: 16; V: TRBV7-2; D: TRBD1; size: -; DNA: TGTGCCAGCAGCCTGATTCCCGGGACAGGATATCAGCCCCAGCATTTT; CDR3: CASSLIPGTGYQPQHF
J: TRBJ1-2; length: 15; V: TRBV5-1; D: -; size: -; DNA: TGCGCCAGCAGCTTGGGTGAGGGGCTCGACTATGGCTACACCTTC; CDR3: CASSLGEGLDYGYTF
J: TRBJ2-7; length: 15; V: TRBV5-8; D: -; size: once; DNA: TGTGCCAGCAGCTCGAAGCGACAGGCCTCCTACGAGCAGTACTTC; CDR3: CASSSKRQASYEQYF
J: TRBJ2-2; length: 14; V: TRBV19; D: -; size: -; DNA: TGTGCCAGTAGTTCTATACAATTCACCGGGGAGCTGTTTTTT; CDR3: CASSSIQFTGELFF
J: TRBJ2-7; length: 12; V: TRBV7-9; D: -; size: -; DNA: TGTGCCAGCAGCTTATCGACAGGCGAGCAGTACTTC; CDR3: CASSLSTGEQYF
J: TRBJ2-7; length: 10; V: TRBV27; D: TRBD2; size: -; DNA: TGTGCCAGCAGTTTAGGGGGGGGACCCTTC; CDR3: CASSLGGGPF
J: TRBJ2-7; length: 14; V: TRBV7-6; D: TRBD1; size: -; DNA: TGTGCCAGCAGCCCAGGACAGGGTGGATACGAGCAGTACTTC; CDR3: CASSPGQGGYEQYF
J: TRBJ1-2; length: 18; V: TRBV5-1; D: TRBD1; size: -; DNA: TGCGCCAGCAGCTTGGCCCGGGACAGCTCTTCCTCTAACTATGGCTACACCTTC; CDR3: CASSLARDSSSSNYGYTF
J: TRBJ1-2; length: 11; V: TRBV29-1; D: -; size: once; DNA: TGCAGCGTCCGAGACGATAAGGGCTACACCTTC; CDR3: CSVRDDKGYTF